These T cell receptor beta chains were read from a single sample in a study of cytomegalovirus exposure and HLA in healthy donors. Sequencing was performed with immunoSEQ multiplex PCR; in TCRdb, only in-frame clones are kept and a portion is missing. Here the sample spans about 220,000 clones, almost 80% being singletons. Sequencing used PBMCs. These receptors all come from a male donor in good health and CMV-seronegative. Each CDR3 is given with its conserved first and last residue. Each record gives: J gene, D gene, clone size, V gene, CDR3 DNA, CDR3 protein. The D gene is left open where the match is weak. Clone size appears in some rows only: once, few, many, or a class for an expanded clone.

>TRBJ1-2|TRBD1|once|TRBV6-5
TGTGCCAGCACCCTGACAGGGACGTCTGGCTACACCTTC
CASTLTGTSGYTF
>TRBJ2-3|TRBD2|-|TRBV19
TGTGCCAGTAGTATAGATCAGGGGGGACTAGCGGGGCCCGCAGATACGCAGTATTTT
CASSIDQGGLAGPADTQYF
>TRBJ2-2|-|-|TRBV7-2
TGTGCCAGCAGTAGACAGGCGGACACCGGGGAGCTGTTTTTT
CASSRQADTGELFF
>TRBJ1-3|TRBD1|once|TRBV9
TGTGCCAGCAGCTGGGACAGGGGGACTGGAAACACCATATATTTT
CASSWDRGTGNTIYF
>TRBJ1-5|TRBD1|-|TRBV28
TGTGCCAGCAGTCGTGACAGGGTCAATCAGCCCCAGCATTTT
CASSRDRVNQPQHF
>TRBJ2-1|-|-|TRBV27
TGTGCCAGCCTGGGGCAGAACTTCCCGAATGAGCAGTTCTTC
CASLGQNFPNEQFF
>TRBJ2-3|-|-|TRBV27
TGTGCCAGCAGTTCGGGACTAGATACGCAGTATTTT
CASSSGLDTQYF
>TRBJ1-2|-|-|TRBV30
TGTGCCTGGAGTCTCACAGGTGCTAACTATGGCTACACCTTC
CAWSLTGANYGYTF
>TRBJ2-7|-|-|TRBV11-2
TGTGCCAACAGCTGGAGCTCCTACGAGCAGTACTTC
CANSWSSYEQYF
>TRBJ2-2|TRBD2|-|TRBV9
TGTGCCAGCAGCGTAATAAGCGGGAGGGCCGACACCGGGGAGCTGTTTTTT
CASSVISGRADTGELFF
>TRBJ2-7|-|-|TRBV7-2
TGTGCCAGCAGCTCCCCGACAGACTCCTACGAGCAGTACTTC
CASSSPTDSYEQYF
>TRBJ1-5|-|-|TRBV10-1
TGCGCCAGCAGACATCCTGACAGAAATAATCAGCCCCAGCATTTT
CASRHPDRNNQPQHF
>TRBJ2-1|-|-|TRBV29-1
TGCAGCTGGGAGAGAGCGTCCTACAATGAGCAGTTCTTC
CSWERASYNEQFF
>TRBJ1-2|TRBD1|-|TRBV5-1
TGCGCCAGCAGCCTAACCGACAGGGTGTGGAACTATGGCTACACCTTC
CASSLTDRVWNYGYTF
>TRBJ1-2|-|-|TRBV5-1
TGCGCCAGCAGGAGGACAGCTACTATGCGGGGCTACACCTTC
CASRRTATMRGYTF
>TRBJ1-2|TRBD1|few|TRBV9
TGTGCCAGCAGCGTACAGGGGGATTATGGCTACACCTTC
CASSVQGDYGYTF
>TRBJ2-5|-|once|TRBV28
TGTGCCAGCCGCCGTAGGGGCGCAGGGCAAGAGACCCAGTACTTC
CASRRRGAGQETQYF
>TRBJ2-1|TRBD2|-|TRBV29-1
TGCAGCGCGTCCCTCGGGACTAGCGGATACAATGAGCAGTTCTTC
CSASLGTSGYNEQFF
>TRBJ2-7|-|-|TRBV19
TGTGCCAGTAGTATAGGGGGGACAATTGACTACGAGCAGTACTTC
CASSIGGTIDYEQYF
>TRBJ2-5|TRBD2|-|TRBV5-1
TGCGCCAGCAGCCCGGGACTAGCGTTACAAGAGACCCAGTACTTC
CASSPGLALQETQYF
>TRBJ2-7|TRBD1|-|TRBV9
TGTGCCAGCAGCGTAGAGGGACAGGGGGCCCACGAGCAGTACTTC
CASSVEGQGAHEQYF